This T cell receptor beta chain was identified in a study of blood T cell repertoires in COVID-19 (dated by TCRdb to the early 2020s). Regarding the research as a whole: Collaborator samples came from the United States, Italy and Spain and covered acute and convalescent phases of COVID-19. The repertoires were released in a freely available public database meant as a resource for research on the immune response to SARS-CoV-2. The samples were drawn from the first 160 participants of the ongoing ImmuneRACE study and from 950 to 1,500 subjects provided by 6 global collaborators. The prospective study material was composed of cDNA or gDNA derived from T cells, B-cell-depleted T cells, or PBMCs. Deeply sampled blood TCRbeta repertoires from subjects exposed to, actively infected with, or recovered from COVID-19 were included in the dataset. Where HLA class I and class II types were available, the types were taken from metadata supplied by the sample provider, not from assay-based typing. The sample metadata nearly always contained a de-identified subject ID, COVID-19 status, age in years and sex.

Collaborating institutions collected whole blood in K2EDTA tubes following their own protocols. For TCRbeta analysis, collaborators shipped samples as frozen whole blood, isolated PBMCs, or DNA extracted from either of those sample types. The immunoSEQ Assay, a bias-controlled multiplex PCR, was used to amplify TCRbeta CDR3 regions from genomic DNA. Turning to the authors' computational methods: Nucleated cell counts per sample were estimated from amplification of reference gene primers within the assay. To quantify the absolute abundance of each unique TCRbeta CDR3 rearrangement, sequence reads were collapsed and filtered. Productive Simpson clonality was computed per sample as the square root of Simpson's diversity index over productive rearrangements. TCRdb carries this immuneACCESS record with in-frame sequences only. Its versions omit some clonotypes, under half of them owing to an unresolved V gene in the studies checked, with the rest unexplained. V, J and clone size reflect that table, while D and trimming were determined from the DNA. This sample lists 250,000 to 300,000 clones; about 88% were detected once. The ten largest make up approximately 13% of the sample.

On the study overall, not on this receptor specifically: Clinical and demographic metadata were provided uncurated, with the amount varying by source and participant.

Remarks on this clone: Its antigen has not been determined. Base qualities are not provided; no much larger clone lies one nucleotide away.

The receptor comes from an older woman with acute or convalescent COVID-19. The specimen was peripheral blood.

The DNA sequence reads TGTGCCAGCAGCCGGACAGGAATTGGCAATCAGCCCCAGCATTTT. Translation gives CASSRTGIGNQPQHF. In this chain, TRBV3-1 (or the pseudogene TRBV3-2) is recombined with TRBJ1-5, with TRBD1 identical over 7 junction bases. The CDR3, cysteine through phenylalanine, is 15 amino acids long. Only CDR3 DNA remains: 45 bases, in frame from the first base. The V end gives up 4 bases and the J end 2 bases, leaving 5 bases in the junction not matched to a gene. CDR1 and CDR2, looked up from the germline V gene (reference sequence), are LGHDT and YNNKEL.